One and the same sample provided the 6 T cell receptor beta chains below, sequenced in a study of CD8+CD57+ T cells in acquired aplastic anemia. Researchers used genomic DNA as the template to profile TCR beta VDJ and CDR3. TCRdb reprocessed the reads via MiXCR and lists one record per CDR3 protein. The data hold roughly 500,000 distinct CDR3 sequences, with more than 25% observed a single time. Sequenced patients had shown CD8+CD57+ cell expansion by flow cytometry. The specimen sequenced was sorted CD4+, CD8+, or CD8+CD57+ T cells (not recorded which) from PBMCs. Receptors were obtained from a human donor with aplastic anemia.

This clonotype appeared many times. The chain employs TRBV25-1 and TRBJ2-7, with D perhaps being TRBD1 or TRBD2 (6 bases each). The V gene's germline CDR1 is MGHDK and CDR2 SYGVNS. The CDR3 totals 16 residues. Trimming left V 10 bases short and J 0 bases short, with 22 bases between. DNA for the CDR3: TGTGCCACTTCTCCTTTTGGGGGGCGGCCCTCCTACGAGCAGTACTTC. Translating it yields CATSPFGGRPSYEQYF.

The chain employs TRBV2 and TRBJ2-5; D possibly matches TRBD1 or TRBD2 (5 bases each). This CDR3 is 14 amino acids long. Trimming cost V 3 bases and J 5 bases, with 13 bases left between them. The germline V gene has CDR1 SNHLY and CDR2 FYNNEI. The CDR3 region is CASSERAAGETQYF. Here the CDR3 DNA reads TGTGCCAGCAGTGAGCGGGCCGCAGGGGAGACCCAGTACTTC.

This clonotype was detected many times. The V gene is TRBV20-1, the J gene TRBJ2-7; D is uncertain. Trimming cost V 1 base and J 7 bases, with 14 bases left between them. Germline values: CDR1 DFQATT, CDR2 SNEGSKA (reference sequence). This CDR3 is built from 13 residues. CDR3 bases: TGCAGTGCTAGAGGCTCCTATCTGCATGAGCAGTACTTC. Residues: CSARGSYLHEQYF.

This clonotype was counted only a few times. The genes are TRBV5-6 and TRBJ1-3; 8 positions match TRBD1. This CDR3 spans 14 amino acids. Germline assignment: CDR1 SGHDT and CDR2 YYEEEE. With 1 base clipped from V and 8 bases from J, the junction kept 5 bases outside the gene matches. The DNA of the CDR3 is TGTGCCAGCAGCTTGTTGCAGGGGGCACACACCATATATTTT. Protein sequence: CASSLLQGAHTIYF.

This clonotype was seen at least ten times. The rearrangement uses TRBV29-1 and TRBJ1-1, with D tentatively TRBD1 (5 bases). V was pared by 1 base and J by 3 bases, with 15 bases between. The CDR3 has 15 residues. Looked up from germline, CDR1 is SQVTM and CDR2 is ANQGSEA. The CDR3 DNA sequence: TGCAGCGTTGAAGTCCGGACCCGGGGGGACACTGAAGCTTTCTTT. Translating gives CSVEVRTRGDTEAFF.

The sample holds one count of this clonotype. The rearrangement links TRBV13 to TRBJ1-5, with 7 positions matching TRBD1. CDR1 PRHDT and CDR2 FYEKMQ come from the germline V gene (reference sequence). With 3 bases clipped from V and 2 bases from J, the junction kept 16 bases outside the gene matches. CDR3 length: 19 residues. In nucleotides, the CDR3 is TGTGCCAGCAGCTTTCTCCGACAGGGCGGTTGTGTTTGCAATCAGCCCCAGCATTTT. This gives the protein CASSFLRQGGCVCNQPQHF.